This T cell receptor beta chain was captured in a study of blood T cell repertoires in COVID-19. Whole-study context: Two consecutive negative NP/OP PCR tests, clearance, or resolved symptoms defined Cohort 3 recovery. Specimens from acute and convalescent COVID-19 originated in the United States, Italy and Spain.

The study drew participants aged about 18 to 89 years from 20 to 30 US areas. Categorization into cohorts depended on clinical history that participants reported. J gave up 2 bases and V 4 bases, and 11 bases lay outside the gene matches. The germline V gene encodes CDR1 SGHRS and CDR2 YFSETQ. CDR3 length equals 17 residues. The protocol was immunoSEQ multiplex PCR, while the TCRdb copy is restricted to in-frame clones and leaves out a portion. There are 300,000 to 450,000 clones in the sample; around 87% occur only once, and less than 2.5% lies in the top ten. The sample comprised PBMCs or T cells enriched from blood (not recorded which). The sequence was obtained from a man in his forties or fifties in a cohort exposed to, infected with or recovered from COVID-19 (not recorded which). This rearrangement joins TRBV5-1 to TRBJ1-1, with 10 bases fitting TRBD1. The CDR3, as DNA: TGCGCCAGCAGCACTATGGACAGGGGGATGTCAAACACTGAAGCTTTCTTT. Encoded protein: CASSTMDRGMSNTEAFF.